Each of the 10 T cell receptor beta chains below was sequenced from the same sample in a study of control samples from healthy donors and cancer patients. The assay was immunoSEQ multiplex PCR, and TCRdb's table has in-frame clones only and misses some. The sample consists of roughly 95,000 clones, 70% to 90% of them appearing once. Input material: blood. The receptor set was obtained from a man aged 30 to 39 in good health.

The V call is TRBV27, the J call TRBJ2-1, with a tentative D call TRBD1 (5 bases). The CDR3 length is 14 residues. V lost 1 base to trimming and J lost 4 bases, with 8 bases between them. Germline CDR1 and CDR2: MNHEY and SMNVEV (reference sequence). The CDR3 DNA reads TGTGCCAGCAGTTTATATGGACAATACAATGAGCAGTTCTTC. Its translation: CASSLYGQYNEQFF.

The chain uses TRBV10-2 and TRBJ2-4, with D unresolved. The CDR3 extends over 14 amino acids. The germline V and J ends were trimmed by 2 bases and 7 bases, with 12 bases remaining between them. Germline V lookup: CDR1 WSHSY, CDR2 SAAADI. The CDR3 region has the DNA TGCGCCAGCAGTGAGGGAGCGACCAGGAACATTCAGTACTTC. Translation: CASSEGATRNIQYF.

The chain employs TRBV11-3 and TRBJ2-3; perhaps TRBD2 as D (7 bases). Trimming left V 3 bases short and J 6 bases short, with 13 bases between. Germline assignment: CDR1 SGHNT and CDR2 YENEEA. This CDR3 contains 14 residues. The CDR3 DNA sequence: TGTGCCAGCAGCTTCGGGGGCGGGAGTGATACGCAGTATTTT. It translates to CASSFGGGSDTQYF.

This chain joins TRBV11-3 and TRBJ2-7; possibly TRBD1 for D (6 bases). The germline V gene has CDR1 SGHNT and CDR2 YENEEA. The CDR3 length is 17 residues. Trimming cost V 0 bases and J 3 bases, with 18 bases left between them. The CDR3 protein is CASSLDGTPTGVYEQYF. Here the CDR3 DNA reads TGTGCCAGCAGCTTAGATGGGACACCCACTGGGGTCTACGAGCAGTACTTC.

The V and J genes are TRBV20-1 and TRBJ1-1, with TRBD1 matching over 9 bases. The CDR3 extends over 14 amino acids. J lost 5 bases, V lost 3 bases, and 7 bases had no gene match. CDR1 and CDR2 (germline): DFQATT, SNEGSKA (reference sequence). CDR3 residues: CSASGDRGRTEAFF. CDR3 nucleotides: TGCAGTGCTAGTGGCGACAGGGGGAGGACTGAAGCTTTCTTT.

This chain joins TRBV24-1 and TRBJ1-1; no clear D gene. Per germline, CDR1 KGHDR and CDR2 SFDVKD. The CDR3 runs to 14 residues. Deletions cut 4 bases from V and 7 bases from J, with 15 bases between. The DNA for the CDR3 is TGTGCCACCAGTGAGTCATCGGGCCCAAGTGAAGCTTTCTTT. It translates to CATSESSGPSEAFF.

This clone was seen only once. The rearrangement uses TRBV12-5 and TRBJ1-4; D remains unclear. The V and J ends lost 5 bases and 10 bases respectively, with 14 bases between them. CDR3 length: 13 residues. Per germline, CDR1 LGHNT and CDR2 FRNRAP. As DNA, the CDR3 is TGTGCTAGTGGTCCCCAGCCAGCGGCAAAACTGTTTTTT. Amino acids: CASGPQPAAKLFF. The whole variable domain, filled in from reference TRBV12-5 and TRBJ1-4, reads DARVTQTPRHKVTEMGQEVTMRCQPILGHNTVFWYRQTMMQGLELLAYFRNRAPLDDSGMPKDRFSAEMPDATLATLKIQPSEPRDSAVYFCASGPQPAAKLFFGSGTQLSVL.

The chain uses TRBV29-1 and TRBJ1-2; TRBD1 is a possible D gene (5 bases). Per the germline V gene, CDR1 is SQVTM and CDR2 is ANQGSEA. The CDR3 runs to 16 residues. V was cut by 1 base and J by 0 bases, with 15 bases left in between. The chain's CDR3 is CSVEADRDLANYGYTF. The DNA for the CDR3 is TGCAGCGTTGAAGCCGACCGGGACCTAGCTAACTATGGCTACACCTTC. The whole variable domain, filled in from reference TRBV29-1 and TRBJ1-2, reads SAVISQKPSRDICQRGTSLTIQCQVDSQVTMMFWYRQQPGQSLTLIATANQGSEATYESGFVIDKFPISRPNLTFSTLTVSNMSPEDSSIYLCSVEADRDLANYGYTFGSGTRLTVV.

The V gene is TRBV7-6, the J gene TRBJ2-3; perhaps TRBD2 as D (5 bases). Trimming removed 2 bases from V and 2 bases from J, with 11 bases in between. Germline CDR1 reads SGHVS; CDR2 reads FNYEAQ. The CDR3 spans 15 residues. CDR3 sequence (DNA): TGTGCCAGCAGCTTACACGAGCGGTTCACAGATACGCAGTATTTT. Translated: CASSLHERFTDTQYF.

The V gene is TRBV5-6, the J gene TRBJ2-7; tentative D call: TRBD1 (6 bases). Germline CDR1 is SGHDT and CDR2 is YYEEEE. The germline V and J ends were trimmed by 2 bases and 9 bases, with 12 bases remaining between them. This CDR3 contains 12 residues. CDR3 nucleotides: TGTGCCAGCAGCTTCGTACAGGGACCGCAGTACTTC. Translating it yields CASSFVQGPQYF.